This T cell receptor (beta chain) was identified in a study of Graves' ophthalmopathy and Graves' hyperthyroidism. Overall study findings and caveats: In blood, most expanded thyroid clonotypes above 0.001 frequency were also detected.

Per the germline V gene, CDR1 is SNHLY and CDR2 is FYNNEI. V dropped 7 bases and J dropped 0 bases, with 13 bases sitting between them. This CDR3 comprises 16 residues. In this sample, this clonotype turned up many times. Its antigen is not known. Ophthalmopathy absent within 18 months of follow-up marked hyperthyroidism as stable. The diagnosis was founded upon clinical symptoms, serum thyroxine, TRAb, thyroid ultrasound and orbital computed tomography. The authors amplified TCR beta CDR3 regions from RNA transcripts. RT-PCR was first run with HTBI primers, then multiplex PCR in a second round. TCRdb re-derived calls from the multiplex PCR reads in MiXCR, one entry per CDR3 protein. The sample yields 300,000 to 400,000 distinct CDR3 sequences, approximately 18% seen once.

The clonotype comes from an adult woman with stable Graves' hyperthyroidism. The chain has TRBV2 and TRBJ2-6; the D is unclear. The sample taken for sequencing was peripheral blood. CDR3 region: CASKETPASGANVLTF. CDR3 DNA: TGTGCCAGCAAAGAGACGCCTGCCTCTGGGGCCAACGTCCTGACTTTC. Full variable domain (missing parts from reference TRBV2 and TRBJ2-6): EPEVTQTPSHQVTQMGQEVILRCVPISNHLYFYWYRQILGQKVEFLVSFYNNEISEKSEIFDDQFSVERPDGSNFTLKIRSTKLEDSAMYFCASKETPASGANVLTFGAGSRLTVL.